Below, 32 T cell receptor beta chains from the same sample are listed, as sequenced in a study of shared clonotypes between healthy human individuals (TCRdb year 2020). The library was obtained by the immunoSEQ multiplex PCR assay. Held by TCRdb, this immuneACCESS table contains in-frame sequences only and omits some clones. Under half of the omission traces to an unresolved V gene where checked; the cause of the rest is unknown. The sample table records roughly 2.2 million clones; about 90% of these occur just once. The ten largest make up 0.3% to 0.45% of the sample. Sequencing input: naive CD4+ T cells from PBMCs. According to the study, the label for this sample's cell subset or site signals: CD45RA+ positively selected. The receptors stem from a man younger than 35 in good health. Some clones in this sample may be carry-over from other donors' samples.

This clone showed up just once. The chain links TRBV7-8 to TRBJ2-1, with D maybe TRBD2 (6 bases). The V and J ends lost 2 bases and 8 bases respectively, with 16 bases between them. Germline V gene sequence: CDR1 SGHVS, CDR2 FQNEAQ. The CDR3 extends over 15 amino acids. The CDR3 coding sequence is TGTGCCAGCAGCTTAAAGATGACGGGAGAGCATGAGCAGTTCTTC. It specifies CASSLKMTGEHEQFF.

The gene calls are TRBV19 and TRBJ1-2, with D unresolved. Germline CDR1 reads LNHDA; CDR2 reads SQIVND (reference sequence). This CDR3 has 14 amino acids. V was shortened by 7 bases and J by 5 bases, with 17 bases between the two germline ends. The CDR3 loop is CASTPPGRSYGYTF. The CDR3 bases are TGTGCCAGTACTCCCCCGGGGAGATCATATGGCTACACCTTC.

The V and J genes are TRBV9 and TRBJ1-4; D unresolved. This CDR3 has 15 amino acids. V lost 3 bases and J lost 0, with 9 bases in between. CDR1 is SGDLS, CDR2 YYNGEE, per germline. CDR3 sequence: CASSGPGSTNEKLFF. In DNA, the CDR3 is TGTGCCAGCAGCGGCCCGGGGTCAACTAATGAAAAACTGTTTTTT.

The chain carries TRBV7-7 and TRBJ2-3, with TRBD1 matching 7 bases. Looked up from germline, CDR1 is SSHAT and CDR2 is FNYEAQ (reference sequence). With 1 base clipped from V and 2 bases from J, the junction kept 3 bases outside the gene matches. The CDR3 has 15 residues. CDR3 protein: CASSLGGQNTDTQYF. For the CDR3, the DNA is TGTGCCAGCAGCTTAGGGGGACAGAACACAGATACGCAGTATTTT.

Only a few counts were recorded for this clone. The chain employs TRBV2 and TRBJ2-4, with D possibly matching TRBD1 (5 bases). Germline CDR1 is SNHLY and CDR2 is FYNNEI. Trimming removed 8 bases at V and 6 bases at J, with 14 bases between. CDR3 length equals 13 residues. CDR3 region: CASYMQGGNIQYF. As DNA, the CDR3 is TGTGCCAGCTATATGCAGGGCGGAAACATTCAGTACTTC.

This clone was recorded only once. This chain links TRBV27 with TRBJ1-5; D may be TRBD1 (5 bases). CDR3 size: 11 residues. Germline V gene lookup returns CDR1 MNHEY and CDR2 SMNVEV (reference sequence). Trimming cost V 7 bases and J 15 bases, with 16 bases left between them. The CDR3 is CASTSGGAWHF. CDR3 DNA: TGTGCCAGCACCTCAGGCGGGGCTTGGCATTTT.

This clone has just one count. The chain joins TRBV27 to TRBJ1-4; unclear D gene. Trimming shortened V by 2 bases and J by 7 bases, and 8 bases separated the two germline ends. The CDR3 runs to 13 residues. CDR1 and CDR2 from the germline V gene are MNHEY and SMNVEV (reference sequence). CDR3 sequence (DNA): TGTGCCAGCAGTTTAAGAAAGGGTGAAAAACTGTTTTTT. The encoded protein is CASSLRKGEKLFF.

The chain combines TRBV28 with TRBJ1-4; D is possibly TRBD1 (5 bases). The germline CDR1 and CDR2 sequences are MDHEN and SYDVKM. V dropped 5 bases and J dropped 12 bases, with 22 bases sitting between them. The CDR3 sequence is 15 residues long. The DNA for the CDR3 is TGTGCCAGCAGTCGTTCGGGGGTGACCCTCGTTCAACTGTTTTTT. Translated, it gives CASSRSGVTLVQLFF.

The chain recombines TRBV29-1 with TRBJ2-6; D perhaps matches TRBD1 (6 bases). The CDR3 spans 15 residues. The germline CDR1 and CDR2 sequences are SQVTM and ANQGSEA. Between the trimmed V and J ends, which lost 6 bases and 2 bases, there was a span of 14 bases. In nucleotides, the CDR3 is TGCAGCGTACCTAAAGCAGGGGCTGGGGCCAACGTCCTGACTTTC. Translated, it gives CSVPKAGAGANVLTF.

The chain couples TRBV5-1 to TRBJ2-5; 8 bases align to TRBD1. Germline V lookup: CDR1 SGHRS, CDR2 YFSETQ. The trim removed 3 bases at V and 0 bases at J, leaving 1 base unmatched. This CDR3 contains 14 residues. The CDR3 here is CASSSDRDQETQYF. The DNA of the CDR3 is TGCGCCAGCAGCTCGGACAGGGACCAAGAGACCCAGTACTTC.

The CDR3 nucleotides are TGTGCCAGCAGTTTAGGGACAGGGCCTGAAGCTTTCTTT. Its protein is CASSLGTGPEAFF. The chain recombines TRBV28 with TRBJ1-1; TRBD1 matches 9 bases. Trimming cost V 2 bases and J 6 bases; bases outside gene matches: 1. The CDR3 totals 13 residues. Germline V gene data show CDR1 as MDHEN and CDR2 as SYDVKM.

CDR3 in amino acids: CASSPGLAGPLGSYNEQFF. Written as DNA, the CDR3 is TGCGCCAGCAGCCCGGGACTAGCGGGACCCCTAGGCTCCTACAATGAGCAGTTCTTC. The chain employs TRBV4-1 and TRBJ2-1; 13 bases are a match to TRBD2. The CDR3 has 19 residues. Per the germline V gene, CDR1 is MGHRA and CDR2 is YSYEKL. Losses at the gene ends were 4 bases for V and 0 bases for J; bases not matched to a gene: 9.

In regard to this clone: The same CDR3 arises from other DNA sequences in this sample as well. V gene TRBV28 combines with J gene TRBJ1-1, with a weak D call TRBD1 (5 bases). The CDR3 covers 15 residues. Trimming pared 6 bases from V and 2 bases from J, leaving 16 bases between. Per germline, CDR1 MDHEN and CDR2 SYDVKM. CDR3 region: CASSRGGGRNTEAFF. CDR3 DNA: TGTGCCAGCAGCCGCGGGGGTGGCAGAAACACTGAAGCTTTCTTT.

The V gene is TRBV7-9, the J gene TRBJ2-7, with D possibly TRBD2 on 5 matching bases. The V and J ends lost 5 bases and 6 bases respectively, with 11 bases between them. Per germline, CDR1 SEHNR and CDR2 FQNEAQ (reference sequence). The CDR3 runs 12 residues. CDR3 region: CASSGRSGEQYF. The CDR3 coding sequence is TGTGCCAGCAGCGGGAGATCGGGCGAGCAGTACTTC. The full variable domain, its missing parts supplied by reference TRBV7-9 and TRBJ2-7, is DTGVSQNPRHKITKRGQNVTFRCDPISEHNRLYWYRQTLGQGPEFLTYFQNEAQLEKSRLLSDRFSAERPKGSFSTLEIQRTEQGDSAMYLCASSGRSGEQYFGPGTRLTVT.

The chain uses TRBV7-9 and TRBJ1-1; no definite D call. The CDR3 is 13 amino acids. The V gene's germline CDR1 is SEHNR and CDR2 FQNEAQ (reference sequence). V shed 4 bases and J shed 5 bases, with 11 bases lying between them. The CDR3 region has the DNA TGTGCCAGCAGCTCCGCGGGGTGGACTGAAGCTTTCTTT. Amino acids: CASSSAGWTEAFF.

The gene calls are TRBV11-2 and TRBJ1-2, with 9 bases lining up with TRBD1. V gave up 5 bases and J gave up 4 bases; unmatched junction bases: 11. The CDR3 consists of 16 residues. The V gene's germline CDR1 is SGHAT and CDR2 FQNNGV. DNA for the CDR3: TGTGCCAGCAGCCTGACGGGGACAGGGACCTTCTATGGCTACACCTTC. It specifies CASSLTGTGTFYGYTF.

The rearrangement joins TRBV27 to TRBJ1-2; no clear D. V was cut by 8 bases and J by 4 bases, with 5 bases left in between. Germline CDR1 is MNHEY and CDR2 is SMNVEV (reference sequence). The CDR3 loop spans 10 amino acids. The CDR3 region has the DNA TGTGCCAGCGATTCCTATGGCTACACCTTC. This sequence encodes CASDSYGYTF.

V is TRBV18 and J is TRBJ1-1, with D unclear. The CDR3 sequence is 13 residues long. Germline values: CDR1 KGHSH, CDR2 LQKENI. V lost 5 bases and J 3 bases, leaving 10 bases between the germline ends. CDR3 sequence reads: CASSGSRDTEAFF. The CDR3 coding sequence is TGTGCCAGCTCAGGATCGAGGGACACTGAAGCTTTCTTT.

This chain connects TRBV18 to TRBJ2-7; D possibly corresponds to TRBD1 (5 bases). CDR3 length: 15 amino acids. Per the germline V gene, CDR1 is KGHSH and CDR2 is LQKENI. The V end was cut by 2 bases, the J end by 7 bases, with 18 bases between. CDR3 amino acids: CASSPSPGSLREQYF. The DNA for the CDR3 is TGTGCCAGCTCACCATCGCCAGGGTCCCTCAGAGAGCAGTACTTC. The full variable domain, in which reference TRBV18 and TRBJ2-7 provide the parts outside the CDR3, is NAGVMQNPRHLVRRRGQEARLRCSPMKGHSHVYWYRQLPEEGLKFMVYLQKENIIDESGMPKERFSAEFPKEGPSILRIQQVVRGDSAAYFCASSPSPGSLREQYFGPGTRLTVT.

This clone was seen a single time. The chain links TRBV18 to TRBJ2-7; D tentatively fits TRBD1 or TRBD2 (5 bases each). Between the trimmed V and J ends, which lost 2 bases and 6 bases, there was a span of 17 bases. Germline CDR1 and CDR2: KGHSH and LQKENI. The CDR3 is 15 amino acids. CDR3 bases: TGTGCCAGCTCACCATCTGGCCGTTATGGGGGCGAGCAGTACTTC. Residues: CASSPSGRYGGEQYF.

The gene calls are TRBV5-4 and TRBJ2-5, with a tentative D call TRBD2 (6 bases). From germline, CDR1 is SGHNT and CDR2 YYREEE (reference sequence). There are 16 residues in the CDR3. The ends were cut back, 1 base at V and 0 bases at J, with 13 bases in the middle. CDR3: CASSLTLTSNQETQYF. In nucleotides, the CDR3 is TGTGCCAGCAGCTTGACCCTGACTAGTAACCAAGAGACCCAGTACTTC.

The chain carries TRBV21-1 and TRBJ1-1; TRBD1 was called by the table and not checked on the DNA. TRBV21-1 constitutes a pseudogene. The CDR3 totals 17 residues. CDR3 loop: CASSPGVLCVWATEAFF. The CDR3 DNA is TGTGCCAGCAGCCCCGGTGTGTTATGTGTTTGGGCCACTGAAGCTTTCTTT.

The chain couples TRBV2 to TRBJ1-2; a possible D gene is TRBD1 (6 bases). Germline V gene sequence: CDR1 SNHLY, CDR2 FYNNEI. There are 17 residues in the CDR3. The V end lost 4 bases, the J end lost 0 bases, and 18 bases lay between the germline ends. CDR3 in amino acids: CASSGGRDMDTNYGYTF. As DNA, the CDR3 is TGTGCCAGCAGTGGGGGGCGGGACATGGACACTAACTATGGCTACACCTTC.

The chain has TRBV7-3 and TRBJ2-3, with a tentative D call TRBD2 (6 bases). CDR3 length: 15 residues. The germline V and J ends were trimmed by 1 base and 3 bases, with 11 bases remaining between them. The germline V gene has CDR1 SGHTA and CDR2 FQGTGA. The CDR3 DNA sequence: TGTGCCAGCAGCTTAATAGCTCGGGGGACAGATACGCAGTATTTT. Protein sequence: CASSLIARGTDTQYF.

In regard to this clone: Since a much larger clone is just one base distant, this may be a read error. Other DNA sequences in this sample translate to the same CDR3. This chain uses TRBV7-9 with TRBJ1-1; D unclear. The germline V and J ends were trimmed by 2 bases and 0 bases, with 1 base remaining between them. CDR3 length equals 12 residues. Germline CDR1 is SEHNR and CDR2 is FQNEAQ (reference sequence). Written as DNA, the CDR3 is TGTGCCAGCAGCTTACTGAACACTGAAGCTTTCTTT. It encodes CASSLLNTEAFF.

V and J are TRBV7-2 and TRBJ2-4; 8 bases map to TRBD1. V trimming: 1 base; J trimming: 1 base; junction bases outside the gene matches: 3. Germline-derived CDR1 and CDR2 are SGHTA and FQGNSA. The CDR3 sequence is 16 residues long. Here the CDR3 reads CASSLETGEAKNIQYF. CDR3 DNA: TGTGCCAGCAGCTTAGAGACAGGGGAGGCCAAAAACATTCAGTACTTC.

In regard to this clone: One end of the junction does not line up with germline, which may come from a read error. V and J are TRBV7-2 and TRBJ1-1, with D perhaps TRBD1 (5 bases). CDR3 length: 12 residues. The germline V gene encodes CDR1 SGHTA and CDR2 FQGNSA. The CDR3 DNA is TGTGCCAGCAGCTCTTACCCTCGGGACGGAACCTTT. Encoded protein: CASSSYPRDGTF.

The CDR3 here is CASSFIPRAAQETQYF. As DNA, the CDR3 is TGTGCCAGCAGCTTCATCCCCAGGGCCGCTCAAGAGACCCAGTACTTC. The chain combines TRBV7-6 with TRBJ2-5, with a weak D call TRBD1 (5 bases). The CDR3 is 16 amino acids. Trimming shortened V by 3 bases and J by 2 bases, and 16 bases separated the two germline ends. Germline assignment: CDR1 SGHVS and CDR2 FNYEAQ.

The chain couples TRBV5-5 to TRBJ1-2, with 8 bases aligning to TRBD1. The germline V gene encodes CDR1 SGHKS and CDR2 YYEKEE (reference sequence). The ends lost 4 bases at V and 6 bases at J; junction bases unmatched: 17. This CDR3 has 17 residues. Here the CDR3 reads CASSDRTGRYPMDGYTF. The CDR3 bases are TGTGCCAGCAGCGACCGGACAGGGCGGTATCCTATGGATGGCTACACCTTC.

The chain carries TRBV7-9 and TRBJ1-1; maybe TRBD1 (6 bases). There are 13 residues in the CDR3. CDR1 and CDR2 (germline): SEHNR, FQNEAQ (reference sequence). V dropped 3 bases and J dropped 5 bases, with 10 bases sitting between them. CDR3 bases: TGTGCCAGCAGCTTTCGGGACACAACTGAAGCTTTCTTT. Residues: CASSFRDTTEAFF. The full variable domain, rest sourced from reference TRBV7-9 and TRBJ1-1, is DTGVSQNPRHKITKRGQNVTFRCDPISEHNRLYWYRQTLGQGPEFLTYFQNEAQLEKSRLLSDRFSAERPKGSFSTLEIQRTEQGDSAMYLCASSFRDTTEAFFGQGTRLTVV.

This chain connects TRBV2 to TRBJ1-1; 10 bases fit TRBD1. V was pared by 6 bases and J by 6 bases, with 7 bases of the junction left unmatched. CDR3 length: 14 residues. Per the germline V gene, CDR1 is SNHLY and CDR2 is FYNNEI. CDR3 protein: CASRDRGRESEAFF. Here the CDR3 DNA reads TGTGCCAGCAGAGACAGGGGGCGAGAGTCTGAAGCTTTCTTT. Combining the CDR3 with reference TRBV2 and TRBJ1-1 gives the whole variable domain EPEVTQTPSHQVTQMGQEVILRCVPISNHLYFYWYRQILGQKVEFLVSFYNNEISEKSEIFDDQFSVERPDGSNFTLKIRSTKLEDSAMYFCASRDRGRESEAFFGQGTRLTVV.

This clone appeared a single time. The chain carries TRBV7-9 and TRBJ1-4, with D possibly being TRBD1 (6 bases). Germline assignment: CDR1 SEHNR and CDR2 FQNEAQ (reference sequence). V was clipped by 5 bases and J by 5 bases, with 15 bases between them. The CDR3 has 15 residues. CDR3 DNA sequence: TGTGCCAGCAGCCCCCTCCAGGGGCAGAATGAAAAACTGTTTTTT. Residues: CASSPLQGQNEKLFF. Combining the CDR3 with reference TRBV7-9 and TRBJ1-4 gives the whole variable domain DTGVSQNPRHKITKRGQNVTFRCDPISEHNRLYWYRQTLGQGPEFLTYFQNEAQLEKSRLLSDRFSAERPKGSFSTLEIQRTEQGDSAMYLCASSPLQGQNEKLFFGSGTQLSVL.